The 24 T cell receptor beta chains listed next were all sequenced from one sample in a study of T cell responses to AZD1222 COVID-19 vaccine. This table comes from immunoSEQ multiplex PCR, and its TCRdb copy is limited to in-frame clones, with some not included. The sample includes roughly 80,000 clones, just over 90% of them seen just once. The sample here was peripheral blood, taken on day 0 of MenACWY control vaccination. All receptors come from an adult in good health.

The V gene is TRBV7-3, the J gene TRBJ2-3, with D possibly matching TRBD1 (6 bases). Trimming took 5 bases from V and 0 from J, leaving 9 bases between them. The germline V gene has CDR1 SGHTA and CDR2 FQGTGA. The CDR3 runs to 14 residues. The CDR3 sequence: CASSLDRSTDTQYF. For the CDR3, the DNA is TGTGCCAGCAGCCTGGACAGAAGCACAGATACGCAGTATTTT.

This clone was seen only once. J is TRBJ2-7 and V is TRBV5-4; the match to TRBD1 covers 9 bases. The CDR3 sequence is 13 residues long. Germline V gene lookup returns CDR1 SGHNT and CDR2 YYREEE (reference sequence). V lost 1 base and J lost 9; bases outside the gene matches: 5. CDR3 sequence (DNA): TGTGCCAGCAGCTTGAGGGGACAGGGCGTGCAGTACTTC. It translates to CASSLRGQGVQYF.

This clone is a singleton in its sample. This chain links TRBV3-1 (or the pseudogene TRBV3-2) with TRBJ1-3; no firm D call. The germline gives CDR1 LGHDT, CDR2 YNNKEL (reference sequence). The CDR3 consists of 16 residues. V was clipped by 2 bases and J by 0 bases, with 11 bases between them. The CDR3 loop reads CASSQRSGFSGNTIYF. In DNA, the CDR3 is TGTGCCAGCAGCCAACGATCGGGGTTCTCTGGAAACACCATATATTTT.

The chain recombines TRBV3-1 (or the pseudogene TRBV3-2) with TRBJ1-4; D gene unclear. V was shortened by 0 bases and J by 3 bases, with 8 bases between the two germline ends. Germline V gives CDR1 LGHDT, CDR2 YNNKEL (reference sequence). CDR3 length equals 15 residues. This CDR3 reads CASSQENGPNEKLFF. The CDR3 DNA sequence: TGTGCCAGCAGCCAAGAGAACGGACCTAATGAAAAACTGTTTTTT.

The V gene is TRBV27, the J gene TRBJ1-4, with D uncertain. Trimming pared 3 bases from V and 1 base from J, leaving 18 bases between. CDR3 length equals 18 residues. Per germline, CDR1 MNHEY and CDR2 SMNVEV (reference sequence). CDR3 in amino acids: CASSLGPPQVGTNEKLFF. The CDR3 DNA reads as TGTGCCAGCAGTTTGGGTCCCCCGCAGGTCGGAACTAATGAAAAACTGTTTTTT.

The V and J genes are TRBV19 and TRBJ2-7; no firm D call. V was shortened by 1 base and J by 3 bases, with 7 bases between the two germline ends. The CDR3 has 13 amino acids. CDR1 is LNHDA and CDR2 is SQIVND in the germline V gene (reference sequence). The CDR3 DNA reads as TGTGCCAGTAGTATAGGACGGAACTACGAGCAGTACTTC. This encodes CASSIGRNYEQYF.

The chain recombines TRBV2 with TRBJ2-7; 11 bases align to TRBD1. The CDR3 totals 15 residues. The trim removed 6 bases at V and 5 bases at J, leaving 9 bases unmatched. Germline assignment: CDR1 SNHLY and CDR2 FYNNEI. The CDR3 protein is CASSAGQGAIDEQYF. DNA of the CDR3: TGTGCCAGCAGCGCTGGACAGGGGGCGATCGACGAGCAGTACTTC.

The chain couples TRBV9 to TRBJ2-7; TRBD1 or TRBD2 may be the D gene (5 bases each). V lost 0 bases, J lost 2 bases, and 15 bases lay in between. CDR1 SGDLS and CDR2 YYNGEE come from the germline V gene. This CDR3 has 16 residues. The CDR3 loop is CASSVEGWDATYEQYF. CDR3 DNA sequence: TGTGCCAGCAGCGTAGAGGGATGGGACGCAACCTACGAGCAGTACTTC.

This clone was seen only once. The junction departs from germline at one end; a sequencing error may be responsible. V gene TRBV7-2 combines with J gene TRBJ2-2; D possibly corresponds to TRBD1 (5 bases). CDR1 and CDR2 from the germline V gene are SGHTA and FQGNSA. The CDR3 length is 13 residues. In DNA form, the CDR3 reads TGTGCCAGCAGCTTAATGGACACGGGGGAGCTGTTTTTT. Translated, it gives CASSLMDTGELFF.

This chain connects TRBV5-6 to TRBJ2-2; D gene uncertain. V shed 1 base and J shed 0 bases, with 4 bases lying between them. CDR1 is SGHDT, CDR2 YYEEEE, per germline. This CDR3 comprises 14 residues. The chain's CDR3 is CASSLMTNTGELFF. The CDR3 DNA sequence: TGTGCCAGCAGCTTGATGACGAACACCGGGGAGCTGTTTTTT.

The V call is TRBV9, the J call TRBJ1-2; the D gene is possibly TRBD1 (5 bases). Trimming took 0 bases from V and 7 from J, leaving 13 bases between them. Per the germline V gene, CDR1 is SGDLS and CDR2 is YYNGEE. This CDR3 has 14 amino acids. CDR3 sequence: CASSVGTSRGGYTF. The CDR3 region has the DNA TGTGCCAGCAGCGTAGGGACATCGAGGGGTGGCTACACCTTC.

CDR3 DNA sequence: TGTGCCATCAGTGAGGGCCAAGAGACCCAGTACTTC. Its translation is CAISEGQETQYF. The chain uses TRBV10-3 and TRBJ2-5, with D unresolved. Germline V gene sequence: CDR1 ENHRY, CDR2 SYGVKD. This CDR3 spans 12 amino acids. Trimming pared 2 bases from V and 1 base from J, leaving 2 bases between.

This chain links TRBV27 with TRBJ1-2; perhaps TRBD1 as D (5 bases). Per germline, CDR1 MNHEY and CDR2 SMNVEV (reference sequence). The CDR3 contains 16 residues. V dropped 7 bases and J dropped 6 bases, with 24 bases sitting between them. CDR3 sequence: CASTSGVARGVDGYTF. The CDR3 region has the DNA TGTGCCAGCACCTCAGGTGTAGCGAGGGGCGTGGATGGCTACACCTTC.

V and J are TRBV19 and TRBJ2-7; D may be TRBD1 or TRBD2 (5 bases each). Germline V gene lookup returns CDR1 LNHDA and CDR2 SQIVND (reference sequence). V was clipped by 7 bases and J by 5 bases, with 15 bases between them. CDR3 size: 13 residues. CDR3 nucleotide sequence: TGTGCCAGTAAACCGCCGGGGCAGGACGAGCAGTACTTC. Its translation: CASKPPGQDEQYF.

The chain joins TRBV7-2 to TRBJ2-1; the D call may be TRBD1 or TRBD2 (5 bases each). V lost 1 base to trimming and J lost 1 base, with 5 bases between them. Germline lookup yields CDR1 SGHTA and CDR2 FQGNSA. The CDR3 extends over 14 amino acids. CDR3: CASSLGGSYNEQFF. The DNA for the CDR3 is TGTGCCAGCAGCTTAGGGGGGTCCTACAATGAGCAGTTCTTC.

For the CDR3, the DNA is TGTGCCACCAGTGACGAGACAGGGGGCGTCTATGGCTACACCTTC. Translation gives CATSDETGGVYGYTF. The rearrangement links TRBV24-1 to TRBJ1-2; 10 nucleotides match TRBD1. CDR1 KGHDR and CDR2 SFDVKD come from the germline V gene. The CDR3 is 15 residues long. The V gene end was trimmed by 4 bases and the J gene end by 4 bases; junction bases not matched to a gene: 5.

The chain uses TRBV28 and TRBJ1-2, with D tentatively TRBD1 (5 bases). The V and J ends lost 3 bases and 5 bases respectively, with 10 bases between them. The CDR3 is 13 amino acids. Germline V gives CDR1 MDHEN, CDR2 SYDVKM. The CDR3, as DNA: TGTGCCAGCAGTTTCAGGCAGGGATATGGCTACACCTTC. This codes for CASSFRQGYGYTF.

This clone was seen once. The genes are TRBV18 and TRBJ2-1; no definite D call. Germline V CDR1 and CDR2: KGHSH, LQKENI. Trimming shortened V by 2 bases and J by 5 bases, and 13 bases separated the two germline ends. This CDR3 has 15 residues. The CDR3 bases are TGTGCCAGCTCACCAGGGGAAGTCCCCAACAATGAGCAGTTCTTC. Translation gives CASSPGEVPNNEQFF.

The rearrangement joins TRBV18 to TRBJ2-1; D is perhaps TRBD1 or TRBD2 (5 bases each). CDR3 length equals 18 residues. Germline V gives CDR1 KGHSH, CDR2 LQKENI. The V end lost 3 bases, the J end lost 0 bases, and 18 bases lay between the germline ends. CDR3 coding DNA: TGTGCCAGCTCACCCCGGGACCCGAGGGCAAGCTCCTACAATGAGCAGTTCTTC. Protein: CASSPRDPRASSYNEQFF.

The V call is TRBV28, the J call TRBJ1-5; possible D gene TRBD1, 5 bases. The V end was cut by 6 bases, the J end by 1 base, with 19 bases between. The germline gives CDR1 MDHEN, CDR2 SYDVKM. The CDR3 is made up of 17 amino acids. The CDR3 region has the DNA TGTGCCAGCAGGACGGGACTCACCACCAGGAGCAATCAGCCCCAGCATTTT. It encodes CASRTGLTTRSNQPQHF.

The chain uses TRBV7-6 and TRBJ2-2, with D maybe TRBD2 (5 bases). CDR1 and CDR2 (germline): SGHVS, FNYEAQ. The V end lost 1 base, the J end lost 5 bases, and 5 bases lay between the germline ends. The CDR3 consists of 13 residues. The CDR3 region is CASSLGGTGELFF. Written as DNA, the CDR3 is TGTGCCAGCAGCTTAGGAGGGACCGGGGAGCTGTTTTTT.

This chain joins TRBV9 and TRBJ2-1; D gene uncertain. V lost 4 bases and J lost 9, with 14 bases in between. The germline CDR1 and CDR2 sequences are SGDLS and YYNGEE. The CDR3 extends over 13 amino acids. The CDR3 coding sequence is TGTGCCAGCAGCCTCCCGGGTGGGGTTGAGCAGTTCTTC. Protein: CASSLPGGVEQFF.

This clone occurred once. CDR3 coding DNA: TGTGCCAGCTCACCACCGTTCCGAGGGGCAGATACGCAGTATTTT. Translating it yields CASSPPFRGADTQYF. The J gene is TRBJ2-3, the V gene TRBV18, with D perhaps assigned TRBD1 or TRBD2 (5 bases each). The V end lost 0 bases, the J end lost 4 bases, and 11 bases lay between the germline ends. Per germline, CDR1 KGHSH and CDR2 LQKENI. The CDR3 sequence is 15 residues long.

The CDR3 loop reads CASSRGQDNYGYTF. The CDR3 DNA follows: TGCGCCAGCAGCCGGGGACAGGATAACTATGGCTACACCTTC. V gene TRBV5-1 combines with J gene TRBJ1-2, with 8 bases lining up with TRBD1. This CDR3 spans 14 amino acids. The germline gives CDR1 SGHRS, CDR2 YFSETQ. J was trimmed by 1 base and V by 4 bases; bases with no gene match: 3.